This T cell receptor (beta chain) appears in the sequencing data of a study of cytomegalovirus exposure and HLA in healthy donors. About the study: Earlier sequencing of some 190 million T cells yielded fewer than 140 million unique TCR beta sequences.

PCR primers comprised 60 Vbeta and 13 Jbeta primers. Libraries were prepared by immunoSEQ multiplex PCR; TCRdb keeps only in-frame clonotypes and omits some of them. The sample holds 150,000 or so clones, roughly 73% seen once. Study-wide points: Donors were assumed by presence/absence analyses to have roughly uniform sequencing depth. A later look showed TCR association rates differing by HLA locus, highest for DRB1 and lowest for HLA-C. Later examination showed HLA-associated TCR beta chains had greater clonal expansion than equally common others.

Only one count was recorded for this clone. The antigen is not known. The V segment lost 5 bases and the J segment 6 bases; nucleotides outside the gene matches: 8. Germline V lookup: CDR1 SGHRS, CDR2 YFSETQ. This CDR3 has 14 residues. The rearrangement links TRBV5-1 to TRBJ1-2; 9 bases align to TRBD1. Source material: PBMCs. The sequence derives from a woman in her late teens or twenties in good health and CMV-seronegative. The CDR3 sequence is CASRQPYRGHGYTF. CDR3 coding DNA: TGCGCCAGCAGACAGCCCTACAGGGGGCATGGCTACACCTTC. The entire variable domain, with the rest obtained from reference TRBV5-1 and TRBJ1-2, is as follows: KAGVTQTPRYLIKTRGQQVTLSCSPISGHRSVSWYQQTPGQGLQFLFEYFSETQRNKGNFPGRFSGRQFSNSRSEMNVSTLELGDSALYLCASRQPYRGHGYTFGSGTRLTVV.